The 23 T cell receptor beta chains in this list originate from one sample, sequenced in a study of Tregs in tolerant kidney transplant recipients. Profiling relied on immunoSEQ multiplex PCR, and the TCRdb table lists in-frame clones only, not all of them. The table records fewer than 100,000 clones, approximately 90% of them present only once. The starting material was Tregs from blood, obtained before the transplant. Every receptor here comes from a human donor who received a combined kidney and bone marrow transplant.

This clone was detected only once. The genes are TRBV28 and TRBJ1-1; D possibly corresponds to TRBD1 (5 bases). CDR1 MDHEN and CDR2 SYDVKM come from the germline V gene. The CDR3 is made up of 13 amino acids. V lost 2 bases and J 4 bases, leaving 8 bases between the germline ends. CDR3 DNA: TGTGCCAGCAGTTTACCCGGGGGCACTGAAGCTTTCTTT. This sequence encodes CASSLPGGTEAFF.

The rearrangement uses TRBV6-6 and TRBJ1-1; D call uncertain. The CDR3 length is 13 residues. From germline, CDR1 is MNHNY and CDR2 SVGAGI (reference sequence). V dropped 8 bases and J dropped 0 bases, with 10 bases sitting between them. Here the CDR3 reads CASLPSLNTEAFF. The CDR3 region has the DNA TGTGCCAGCCTTCCCAGTCTGAACACTGAAGCTTTCTTT.

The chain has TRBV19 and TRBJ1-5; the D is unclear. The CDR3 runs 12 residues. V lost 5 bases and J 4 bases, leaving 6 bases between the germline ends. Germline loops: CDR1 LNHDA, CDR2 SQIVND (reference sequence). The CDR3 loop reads CASSLRNQPQHF. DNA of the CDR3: TGTGCCAGTAGTTTAAGAAATCAGCCCCAGCATTTT.

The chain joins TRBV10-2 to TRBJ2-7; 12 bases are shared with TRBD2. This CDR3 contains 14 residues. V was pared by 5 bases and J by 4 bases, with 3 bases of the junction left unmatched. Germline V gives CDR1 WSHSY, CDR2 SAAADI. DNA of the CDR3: TGCGCCAGCAGTCCACTAGCGGGAGGTTACGAGCAGTACTTC. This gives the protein CASSPLAGGYEQYF.

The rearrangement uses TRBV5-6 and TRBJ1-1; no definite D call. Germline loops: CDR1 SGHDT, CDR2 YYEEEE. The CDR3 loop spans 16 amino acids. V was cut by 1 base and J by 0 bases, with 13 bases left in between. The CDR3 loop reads CASSLLGSEVNTEAFF. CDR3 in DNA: TGTGCCAGCAGCTTGCTTGGATCAGAGGTGAACACTGAAGCTTTCTTT.

The chain's CDR3 is CASSITEIQPQHF. CDR3 coding DNA: TGTGCCAGTAGTATCACCGAGATTCAGCCCCAGCATTTT. The rearrangement links TRBV19 to TRBJ1-5; D gene uncertain. Trimming left V 3 bases short and J 6 bases short, with 9 bases between. Germline CDR1 reads LNHDA; CDR2 reads SQIVND (reference sequence). The CDR3 consists of 13 residues.

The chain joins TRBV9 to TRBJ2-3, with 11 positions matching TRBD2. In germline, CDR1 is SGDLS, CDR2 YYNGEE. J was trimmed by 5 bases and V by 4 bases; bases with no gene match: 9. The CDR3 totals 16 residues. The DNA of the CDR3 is TGTGCCAGCAGCCTTTTAGCGGGAGGGCTGTTAGATACGCAGTATTTT. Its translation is CASSLLAGGLLDTQYF.

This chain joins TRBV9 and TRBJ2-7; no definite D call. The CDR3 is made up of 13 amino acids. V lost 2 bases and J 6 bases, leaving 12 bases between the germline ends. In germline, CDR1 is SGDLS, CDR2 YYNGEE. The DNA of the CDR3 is TGTGCCAGCAGCGTCGAGTTGCGCTCCGAGCAGTACTTC. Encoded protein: CASSVELRSEQYF.

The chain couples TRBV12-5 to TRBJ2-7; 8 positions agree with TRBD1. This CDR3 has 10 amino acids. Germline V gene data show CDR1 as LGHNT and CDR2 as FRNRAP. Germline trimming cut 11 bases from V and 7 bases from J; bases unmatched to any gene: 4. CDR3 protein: CAHRGTEQYF. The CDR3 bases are TGTGCTCACAGGGGGACGGAGCAGTACTTC.

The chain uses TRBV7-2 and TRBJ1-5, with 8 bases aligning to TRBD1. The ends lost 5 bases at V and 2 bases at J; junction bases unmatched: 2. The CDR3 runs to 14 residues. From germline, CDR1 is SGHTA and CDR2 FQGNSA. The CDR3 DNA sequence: TGTGCCAGCAGCCCGGACAGGGGCAATCAGCCCCAGCATTTT. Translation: CASSPDRGNQPQHF.

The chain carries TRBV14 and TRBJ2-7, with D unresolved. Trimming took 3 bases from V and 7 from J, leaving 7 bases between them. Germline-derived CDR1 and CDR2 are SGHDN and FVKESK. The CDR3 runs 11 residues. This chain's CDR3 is CASSHFEEQYF. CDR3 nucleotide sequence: TGTGCCAGCAGCCATTTCGAAGAGCAGTACTTC.

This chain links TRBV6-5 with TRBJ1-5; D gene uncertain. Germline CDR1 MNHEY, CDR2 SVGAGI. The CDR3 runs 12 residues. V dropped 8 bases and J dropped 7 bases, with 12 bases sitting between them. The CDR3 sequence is CASGRGSQPQHF. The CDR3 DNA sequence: TGTGCCAGCGGCCGAGGGAGCCAGCCCCAGCATTTT.

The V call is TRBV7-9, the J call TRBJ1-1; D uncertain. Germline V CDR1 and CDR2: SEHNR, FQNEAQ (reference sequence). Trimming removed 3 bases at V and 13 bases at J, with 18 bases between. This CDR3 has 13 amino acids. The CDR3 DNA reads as TGTGCCAGCAGCTTGGAGTATAGGACGGAGGGTTTCTTT. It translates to CASSLEYRTEGFF.

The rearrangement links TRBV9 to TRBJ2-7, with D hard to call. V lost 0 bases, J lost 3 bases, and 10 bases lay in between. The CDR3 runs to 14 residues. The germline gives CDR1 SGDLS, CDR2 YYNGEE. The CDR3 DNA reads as TGTGCCAGCAGCGTAGGAGGAGAGAGCTACGAGCAGTACTTC. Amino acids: CASSVGGESYEQYF.

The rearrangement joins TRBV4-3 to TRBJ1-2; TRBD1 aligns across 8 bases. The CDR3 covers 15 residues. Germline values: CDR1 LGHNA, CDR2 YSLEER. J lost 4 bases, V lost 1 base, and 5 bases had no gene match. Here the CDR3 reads CASSQVDREGYGYTF. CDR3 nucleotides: TGCGCCAGCAGCCAAGTGGACAGGGAGGGCTATGGCTACACCTTC.

CDR3 residues: CATSRDLATDTQYF. The CDR3 DNA follows: TGTGCCACCAGCAGAGACTTAGCCACAGATACGCAGTATTTT. The genes are TRBV15 and TRBJ2-3, with D uncertain. Germline values: CDR1 LNHNV, CDR2 YYDKDF (reference sequence). The CDR3 sequence is 14 residues long. Trimming pared 0 bases from V and 2 bases from J, leaving 6 bases between.

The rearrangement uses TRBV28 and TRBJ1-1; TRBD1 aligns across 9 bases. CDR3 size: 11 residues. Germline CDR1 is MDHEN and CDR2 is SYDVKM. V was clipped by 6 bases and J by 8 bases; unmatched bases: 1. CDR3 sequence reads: CASSGTGEAFF. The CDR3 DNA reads TGTGCCAGCAGCGGGACAGGGGAAGCTTTCTTT.

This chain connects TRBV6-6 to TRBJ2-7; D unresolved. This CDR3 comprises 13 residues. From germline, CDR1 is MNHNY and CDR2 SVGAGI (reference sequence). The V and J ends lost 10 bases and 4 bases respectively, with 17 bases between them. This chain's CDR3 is CATGRSPGYEQYF. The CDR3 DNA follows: TGTGCCACCGGACGGTCCCCCGGTTACGAGCAGTACTTC.

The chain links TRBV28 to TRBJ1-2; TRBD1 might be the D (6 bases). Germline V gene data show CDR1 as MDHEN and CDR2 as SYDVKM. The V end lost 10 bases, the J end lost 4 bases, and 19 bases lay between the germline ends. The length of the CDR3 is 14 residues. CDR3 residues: CATPSGGGGYGYTF. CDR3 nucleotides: TGTGCCACCCCCTCGGGCGGAGGGGGCTATGGCTACACCTTC.

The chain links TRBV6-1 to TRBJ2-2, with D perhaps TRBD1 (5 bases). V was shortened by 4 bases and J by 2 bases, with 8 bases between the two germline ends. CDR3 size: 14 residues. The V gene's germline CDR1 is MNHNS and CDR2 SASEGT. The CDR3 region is CASSGTLNTGELFF. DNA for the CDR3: TGTGCCAGCAGTGGGACATTAAACACCGGGGAGCTGTTTTTT.

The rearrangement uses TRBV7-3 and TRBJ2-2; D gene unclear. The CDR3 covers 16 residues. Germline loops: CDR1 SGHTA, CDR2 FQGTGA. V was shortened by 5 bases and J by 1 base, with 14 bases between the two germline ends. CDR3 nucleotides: TGTGCCAGCAGCCGTAACGCAGTTTTGAACACCGGGGAGCTGTTTTTT. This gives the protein CASSRNAVLNTGELFF.

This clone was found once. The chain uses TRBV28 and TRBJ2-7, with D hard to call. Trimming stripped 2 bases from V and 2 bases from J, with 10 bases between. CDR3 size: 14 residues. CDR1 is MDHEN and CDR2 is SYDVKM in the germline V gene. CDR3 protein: CASSLGTDTYEQYF. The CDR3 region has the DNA TGTGCCAGCAGTTTAGGTACAGATACCTACGAGCAGTACTTC.

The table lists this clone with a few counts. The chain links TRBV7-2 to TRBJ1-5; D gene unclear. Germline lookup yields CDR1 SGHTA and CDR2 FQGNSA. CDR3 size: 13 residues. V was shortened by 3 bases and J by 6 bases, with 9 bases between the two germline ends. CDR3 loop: CASSFFWGQPQHF. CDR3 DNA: TGTGCCAGCAGCTTTTTTTGGGGTCAGCCCCAGCATTTT.